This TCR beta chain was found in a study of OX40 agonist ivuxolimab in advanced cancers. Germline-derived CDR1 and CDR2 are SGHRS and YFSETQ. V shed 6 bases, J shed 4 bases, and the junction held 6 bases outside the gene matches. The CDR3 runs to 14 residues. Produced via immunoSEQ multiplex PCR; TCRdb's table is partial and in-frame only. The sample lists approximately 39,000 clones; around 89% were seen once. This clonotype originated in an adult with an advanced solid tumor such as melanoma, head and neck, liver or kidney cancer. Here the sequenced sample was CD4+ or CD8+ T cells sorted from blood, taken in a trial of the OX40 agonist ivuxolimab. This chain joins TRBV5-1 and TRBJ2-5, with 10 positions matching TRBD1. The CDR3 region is CASKPGQGIETQYF. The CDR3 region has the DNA TGCGCCAGCAAACCGGGACAGGGGATAGAGACCCAGTACTTC.